One and the same sample provided the 9 T cell receptor beta chains below, sequenced in a study of T cell responses to AZD1222 COVID-19 vaccine. TCRdb's copy holds only in-frame clones and misses some; the assay was immunoSEQ multiplex PCR. This sample has about 49,000 clones, with 79% found just once. The input for sequencing was peripheral blood, taken on day 0 of MenACWY control vaccination. The receptors originated from an adult in good health.

Regarding this clone: Compared with germline, one end of the junction differs, possibly owing to a read error. The V and J genes are TRBV5-6 and TRBJ2-1; TRBD1 matches at 8 bases. This CDR3 is built from 13 residues. In germline, CDR1 is SGHDT, CDR2 YYEEEE. The chain's CDR3 is CASSLGGQGRKVF. The CDR3, as DNA: TGTGCCAGCAGCTTGGGCGGACAGGGTCGTAAGGTCTTC. The complete variable domain, with remaining parts taken from reference TRBV5-6 and TRBJ2-1, reads DAGVTQSPTHLIKTRGQQVTLRCSPKSGHDTVSWYQQALGQGPQFIFQYYEEEERQRGNFPDRFSGHQFPNYSSELNVNALLLGDSALYLCASSLGGQGRKVFGPGTRLTVL.

This clone appeared a few times. The chain recombines TRBV6-1 with TRBJ1-1; maybe TRBD1 (5 bases). The CDR3 extends over 18 amino acids. V was trimmed by 0 bases and J by 0 bases, leaving 17 bases between them. The germline V gene has CDR1 MNHNS and CDR2 SASEGT. The CDR3 DNA reads TGTGCCAGCAGTGAAGCACCCGGCGGGGGGACCTTGAACACTGAAGCTTTCTTT. This encodes CASSEAPGGGTLNTEAFF.

The chain joins TRBV23-1 to TRBJ1-2; 8 nucleotides line up with TRBD1. TRBV23-1 is designated an ORF whose function remains uncertain. The CDR3 is made up of 17 amino acids. V lost 4 bases, J lost 5 bases, and 15 bases stayed unmatched. The CDR3 DNA is TGCGCCAGCAGTCTCCGAAATCAACCGGGACAGGAATATGGCTACACCTTC. Its protein product is CASSLRNQPGQEYGYTF.

The chain uses TRBV7-9 and TRBJ2-7, with a weak D call TRBD2 (6 bases). Trimming pared 8 bases from V and 3 bases from J, leaving 14 bases between. Germline assignment: CDR1 SEHNR and CDR2 FQNEAQ (reference sequence). The CDR3 extends over 13 amino acids. The CDR3: CASGTGGNYEQYF. CDR3 sequence (DNA): TGTGCCAGCGGAACCGGCGGGAACTACGAGCAGTACTTC.

The V gene is TRBV28, the J gene TRBJ1-5, with D tentatively TRBD1 (6 bases). This CDR3 region has 15 residues. CDR1 MDHEN and CDR2 SYDVKM come from the germline V gene. V lost 3 bases and J 3 bases, leaving 12 bases between the germline ends. The CDR3 sequence: CASSFRGDNNQPQHF. The CDR3 DNA reads as TGTGCCAGCAGTTTTCGGGGGGACAACAATCAGCCCCAGCATTTT.

Written as DNA, the CDR3 is TGCAGCGTTGGTCACGGACAGGGGTACAATGAGCAGTTCTTC. Translation gives CSVGHGQGYNEQFF. This sequence joins TRBV29-1 and TRBJ2-1; 9 bases match TRBD1. This CDR3 comprises 14 residues. Germline loops: CDR1 SQVTM, CDR2 ANQGSEA. The junction had 5 bases not matched to a gene; V was cut back by 4 bases and J by 4 bases.

This clone came up once. This chain uses TRBV7-6 with TRBJ1-6; D is possibly TRBD1 (6 bases). This CDR3 contains 16 residues. The V end lost 5 bases, the J end lost 5 bases, and 16 bases lay between the germline ends. The germline V gene has CDR1 SGHVS and CDR2 FNYEAQ. The CDR3: CASSRGPGHDNSPLHF. DNA for the CDR3: TGTGCCAGCAGCAGGGGACCGGGACACGATAATTCACCCCTCCACTTT.

V gene TRBV18 combines with J gene TRBJ2-1; D ambiguous. The CDR3 runs to 14 residues. V lost 1 base, J lost 1 base, and 5 bases lay in between. The V gene's germline CDR1 is KGHSH and CDR2 LQKENI. The CDR3 DNA reads TGTGCCAGCTCACCACGGGGATCCTACAATGAGCAGTTCTTC. Translation gives CASSPRGSYNEQFF.

V gene TRBV4-1 combines with J gene TRBJ1-5; D unclear. This CDR3 has 13 residues. V was shortened by 0 bases and J by 9 bases, with 9 bases between the two germline ends. Germline V CDR1 and CDR2: MGHRA, YSYEKL. The CDR3 is CASSQEGFWPQHF. CDR3 coding DNA: TGCGCCAGCAGCCAAGAAGGTTTTTGGCCCCAGCATTTT.